The 19 T cell receptor beta chains below were found in one sample sequenced in a study of prognosis after radiotherapy for stage I lung cancer. Two rounds of multiplex PCR amplified TCR beta CDR3 from genomic DNA. Specific primers for each TRBV and TRBJ gene were what first-round PCR used. Each CDR3 protein gets one entry after TCRdb re-called the multiplex PCR reads with MiXCR. This table has 45,000 to 60,000 distinct CDR3 sequences, around a third appearing once. The material sequenced was PBMCs, taken before or after stereotactic body radiation therapy (not recorded which). The receptor set was obtained from a donor of 50 years or more with non-small cell lung cancer.

Many counts were recorded for this clonotype. The chain is built from TRBV2 and TRBJ2-5, with D unresolved. CDR3 length equals 12 residues. Per germline, CDR1 SNHLY and CDR2 FYNNEI. Trimming removed 7 bases at V and 8 bases at J, with 14 bases between. CDR3 DNA: TGTGCCAGCAAGGTCGACGCGCTAACCCAGTACTTC. The encoded protein is CASKVDALTQYF.

The chain combines TRBV20-1 with TRBJ2-3; 13 bases agree with TRBD2. The CDR3 is made up of 19 amino acids. J gave up 6 bases and V 5 bases, and 20 bases lay outside the gene matches. CDR1 and CDR2 (germline): DFQATT, SNEGSKA (reference sequence). DNA of the CDR3: TGCAGTGCTCGCGGGACTAGCGGGATGGCCCGCATGTGGGGGGATACGCAGTATTTT. As protein: CSARGTSGMARMWGDTQYF.

This clonotype has at least ten counts. CDR3 nucleotide sequence: TGCGCCAGCAGCTATTTGGGGGAGCAGTACTTC. Its translation: CASSYLGEQYF. The rearrangement links TRBV5-1 to TRBJ2-7; unclear D gene. With 3 bases removed from V and 7 bases from J, the gap between germline ends came to 8 bases. The CDR3 sequence is 11 residues long. From germline, CDR1 is SGHRS and CDR2 YFSETQ.

This clonotype was counted at least ten times. V gene TRBV5-4 combines with J gene TRBJ1-2; 7 nucleotides align to TRBD1. Trimming cost V 2 bases and J 10 bases; bases outside gene matches: 14. The CDR3 sequence is 15 residues long. Germline V gene lookup returns CDR1 SGHNT and CDR2 YYREEE (reference sequence). CDR3 loop: CASSLEQGLPRDYTF. The CDR3 DNA follows: TGTGCCAGCAGCTTAGAACAGGGGCTCCCCAGGGACTACACCTTC.

In its sample, this clonotype was seen many times. This chain connects TRBV24-1 to TRBJ2-7, with D possibly matching TRBD1 (6 bases). Trimming removed 2 bases from V and 7 bases from J, with 11 bases in between. CDR3 size: 13 residues. Germline CDR1 is KGHDR and CDR2 is SFDVKD. The CDR3 DNA follows: TGTGCCACCAGTGATTACAAGGGGGAAGAGCAGTACTTC. Amino acid sequence: CATSDYKGEEQYF.

This clonotype was counted ten times or more. The V gene is TRBV7-9, the J gene TRBJ2-3; D is unclear. CDR1 SEHNR and CDR2 FQNEAQ come from the germline V gene (reference sequence). This CDR3 has 15 amino acids. V was shortened by 1 base and J by 0 bases, with 8 bases between the two germline ends. DNA of the CDR3: TGTGCCAGCAGCTTAGATACCCCTAGCACAGATACGCAGTATTTT. This codes for CASSLDTPSTDTQYF.

As regards this clonotype: This may stem from a read error, because a much larger clone lies one nucleotide away. This sequence joins TRBV19 and TRBJ2-5; 11 bases map to TRBD2. The CDR3 totals 14 residues. Germline V gives CDR1 LNHDA, CDR2 SQIVND (reference sequence). In nucleotides, the CDR3 is TGTACCAGTAGTCTAGCGGGAGGAAGGGAGACCCAGTACTTC. Its translation is CTSSLAGGRETQYF.

This clonotype was detected many times. V gene TRBV28 combines with J gene TRBJ2-1; perhaps TRBD1 as D (6 bases). The germline V gene has CDR1 MDHEN and CDR2 SYDVKM. V shed 2 bases and J shed 4 bases, with 12 bases lying between them. This CDR3 has 15 residues. The CDR3 spells CASSLTGWGYNEQFF. CDR3 bases: TGTGCCAGCAGTTTAACAGGGTGGGGTTACAATGAGCAGTTCTTC.

Regarding this clonotype: A far larger clone is only one base removed, so a read error is likely. This chain links TRBV6-9 with TRBJ1-2; 10 positions match TRBD1. CDR3 size: 15 residues. Germline assignment: CDR1 MNHGY and CDR2 SVAAGI. V shed 3 bases and J 8 bases; nucleotides not matched to a gene: 9. The CDR3 sequence: CASSYEGQGLSGYTF. CDR3 coding DNA: TGTGCCAGCAGTTACGAGGGACAGGGGTTGTCCGGCTACACCTTC.

This clonotype was detected many times. This rearrangement joins TRBV12-3 or TRBV12-4 to TRBJ1-1; D perhaps matches TRBD1 (6 bases). Trimming removed 4 bases at V and 5 bases at J, with 11 bases between. The CDR3 covers 13 residues. The CDR3: CASSSRGGTEAFF. CDR3 nucleotide sequence: TGTGCCAGCAGTTCCAGGGGAGGTACTGAAGCTTTCTTT.

The chain uses TRBV12-3 or TRBV12-4 and TRBJ2-7; no definite D call. Trimming cost V 6 bases and J 0 bases, with 15 bases left between them. This CDR3 comprises 15 residues. The DNA of the CDR3 is TGTGCCAGCAGCCCCAGTGGGATACACTCCTACGAGCAGTACTTC. Protein: CASSPSGIHSYEQYF.

There are a few counts of this clonotype. This sequence is one base from a far larger clone and is likely a read error. The gene calls are TRBV6-4 and TRBJ2-7; tentatively, D is TRBD1 (5 bases). The CDR3 runs 16 residues. Germline-derived CDR1 and CDR2 are MRHNA and SNTAGT. The CDR3 DNA sequence: TGTGCCAGCAGTTACTCCCTCGTACAGGTCTCCTACGAGCAGTACTTC. Amino acids: CASSYSLVQVSYEQYF.

This clonotype was counted ten times or more. The chain carries TRBV12-3 or TRBV12-4 and TRBJ1-1; D is uncertain. The germline V and J ends were trimmed by 5 bases and 3 bases, with 10 bases remaining between them. The CDR3 sequence is 13 residues long. CDR3 residues: CASSTHGDTEAFF. The CDR3 DNA reads as TGTGCCAGCAGTACCCACGGGGACACTGAAGCTTTCTTT.

This clonotype has at least ten counts. The chain uses TRBV5-1 and TRBJ2-6, with D tentatively TRBD2 (6 bases). The CDR3 has 15 residues. V was clipped by 4 bases and J by 4 bases, with 12 bases between them. Germline V lookup: CDR1 SGHRS, CDR2 YFSETQ. CDR3 in DNA: TGCGCCAGCAGCCCCGGAGGGTCAGGGGCCAACGTCCTGACTTTC. Its translation: CASSPGGSGANVLTF.

This clonotype has only one observation. The junction departs from germline at one end; a sequencing error may be responsible. This chain connects TRBV11-3 to TRBJ2-7; perhaps TRBD2 as D (6 bases). The CDR3 spans 17 residues. The germline V gene encodes CDR1 SGHNT and CDR2 YENEEA. The CDR3 DNA sequence: TGTGCCAGCAGCCCTTTAGGTGGCGGGATCAGGAACTACGAGAAGTACTTC. Its protein product is CASSPLGGGIRNYEKYF.

This clonotype showed up many times. The rearrangement uses TRBV9 and TRBJ2-7; 10 positions agree with TRBD2. Germline V gene sequence: CDR1 SGDLS, CDR2 YYNGEE. Trimming took 0 bases from V and 5 from J; bases not matched to a gene: 2. CDR3 length equals 14 residues. The CDR3 sequence: CASSVDGTSDEQYF. CDR3 DNA sequence: TGTGCCAGCAGCGTAGATGGGACTAGCGACGAGCAGTACTTC.

In regard to this clonotype: Given a much more abundant clone one base away, this may be a read error. The genes are TRBV12-3 or TRBV12-4 and TRBJ1-4; the match to TRBD1 covers 10 bases. This CDR3 spans 18 amino acids. The CDR3, as DNA: TGTTCCAGCAGTCCCTCCCCGGGACAGGGGAGATTCAATGAAAAACTGTTTTTT. This encodes CSSSPSPGQGRFNEKLFF.

This clonotype was recorded at least ten times. The CDR3 spells CASSIQGAETEAFF. In DNA form, the CDR3 reads TGTGCCAGTAGTATACAGGGGGCGGAGACTGAAGCTTTCTTT. The gene calls are TRBV19 and TRBJ1-1; 8 bases are a match to TRBD1. Germline assignment: CDR1 LNHDA and CDR2 SQIVND (reference sequence). Unmatched junction bases numbered 4, after V lost 2 bases and J lost 5 bases. There are 14 residues in the CDR3.

On this clonotype itself: One end of the junction fails to match germline, which may point to a read error. The rearrangement links TRBV28 to TRBJ2-3; 9 bases align to TRBD2. CDR1 is MDHEN, CDR2 SYDVKM, per germline. CDR3 length: 15 amino acids. The CDR3 DNA is TGTACCAGTCAGGCGGGGGGGGCGTACCAAGATACGCAGTATTTT. This translates into CTSQAGGAYQDTQYF. The variable domain in full, completed from reference TRBV28 and TRBJ2-3, reads DVKVTQSSRYLVKRTGEKVFLECVQDMDHENMFWYRQDPGLGLRLIYFSYDVKMKEKGDIPEGYSVSREKKERFSLILESASTNQTSMYLCTSQAGGAYQDTQYFGPGTRLTVL.